This T cell receptor (beta chain) was observed in a study of response to subunit inactivated influenza vaccine. Using its own MiXCR run on the RT-PCR reads, TCRdb lists one record per CDR3 protein. The table lists approximately 480,000 distinct CDR3 sequences, approximately 11% of them singletons. Trimming pared 6 bases from V and 2 bases from J, leaving 18 bases between. This CDR3 has 15 amino acids. Looked up from germline, CDR1 is DFQATT and CDR2 is SNEGSKA (reference sequence). In its sample, this clonotype was seen many times. This sequence was found in a man aged 50 to 60 who received an inactivated influenza vaccine. Sequenced here: PBMCs from blood, sampled more than 35 days after vaccination. The rearrangement joins TRBV20-1 to TRBJ2-3; weak D call: TRBD2 (6 bases). The CDR3 DNA reads TGCAGTGCCCTTAGGCGGGACCTACTCACAGATACGCAGTATTTT. The encoded protein is CSALRRDLLTDTQYF.